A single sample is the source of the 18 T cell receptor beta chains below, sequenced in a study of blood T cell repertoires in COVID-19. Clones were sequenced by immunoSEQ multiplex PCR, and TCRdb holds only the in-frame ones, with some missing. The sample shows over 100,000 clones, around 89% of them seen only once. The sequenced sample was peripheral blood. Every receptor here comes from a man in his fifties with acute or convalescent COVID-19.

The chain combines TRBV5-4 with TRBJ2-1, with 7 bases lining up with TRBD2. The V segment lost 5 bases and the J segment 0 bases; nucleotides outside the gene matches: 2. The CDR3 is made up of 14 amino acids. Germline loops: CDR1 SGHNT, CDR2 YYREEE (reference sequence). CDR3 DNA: TGTGCCAGCAGGGAGCGGGACTCCTACAATGAGCAGTTCTTC. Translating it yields CASRERDSYNEQFF.

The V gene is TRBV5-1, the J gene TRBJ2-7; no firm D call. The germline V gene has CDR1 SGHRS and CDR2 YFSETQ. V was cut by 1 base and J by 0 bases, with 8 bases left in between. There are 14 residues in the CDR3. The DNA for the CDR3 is TGCGCCAGCAGCTTGACGGTAAGCTCCTACGAGCAGTACTTC. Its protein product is CASSLTVSSYEQYF.

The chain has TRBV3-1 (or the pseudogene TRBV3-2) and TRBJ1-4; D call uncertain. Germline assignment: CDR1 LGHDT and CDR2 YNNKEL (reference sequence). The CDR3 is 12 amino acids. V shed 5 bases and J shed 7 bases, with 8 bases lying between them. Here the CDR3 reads CASSSHSEKLFF. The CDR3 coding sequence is TGTGCCAGCAGCTCCCATTCTGAAAAACTGTTTTTT.

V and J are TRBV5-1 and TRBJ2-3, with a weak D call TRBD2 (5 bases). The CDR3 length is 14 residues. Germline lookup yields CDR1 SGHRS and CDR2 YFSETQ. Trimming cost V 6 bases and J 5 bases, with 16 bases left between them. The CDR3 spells CASTNGNSEDTQYF. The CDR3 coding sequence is TGCGCCAGCACTAACGGGAATTCAGAAGATACGCAGTATTTT.

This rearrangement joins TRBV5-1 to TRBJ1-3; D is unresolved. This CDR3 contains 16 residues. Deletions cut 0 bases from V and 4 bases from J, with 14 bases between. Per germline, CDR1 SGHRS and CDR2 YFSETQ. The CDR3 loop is CASSLGPLTGGNTIYF. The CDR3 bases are TGCGCCAGCAGCTTGGGACCGCTCACGGGAGGAAACACCATATATTTT.

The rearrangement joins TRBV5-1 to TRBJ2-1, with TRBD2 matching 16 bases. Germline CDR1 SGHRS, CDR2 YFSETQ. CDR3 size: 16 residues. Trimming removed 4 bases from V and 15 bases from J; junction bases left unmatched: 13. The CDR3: CASSPVPGLAGGILFF. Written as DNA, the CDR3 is TGCGCCAGCAGCCCTGTCCCGGGACTAGCGGGAGGGATTTTGTTCTTC.

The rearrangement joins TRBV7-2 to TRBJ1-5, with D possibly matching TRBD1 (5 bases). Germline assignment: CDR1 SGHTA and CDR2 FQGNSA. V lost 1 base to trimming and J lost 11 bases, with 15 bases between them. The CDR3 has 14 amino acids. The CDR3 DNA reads TGTGCCAGCAGCTTAGAGGCAGGGTTCTGGTCCCAGCATTTT. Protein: CASSLEAGFWSQHF. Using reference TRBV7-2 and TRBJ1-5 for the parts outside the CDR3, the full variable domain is GAGVSQSPSNKVTEKGKDVELRCDPISGHTALYWYRQSLGQGLEFLIYFQGNSAPDKSGLPSDRFSAERTGGSVSTLTIQRTQQEDSAVYLCASSLEAGFWSQHFGDGTRLSIL.

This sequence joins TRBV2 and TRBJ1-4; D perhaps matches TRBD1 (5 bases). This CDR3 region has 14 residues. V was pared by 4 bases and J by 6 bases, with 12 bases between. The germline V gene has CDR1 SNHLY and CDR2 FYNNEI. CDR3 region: CASSVNLGDEKLFF. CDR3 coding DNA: TGTGCCAGCAGTGTGAACTTAGGGGATGAAAAACTGTTTTTT. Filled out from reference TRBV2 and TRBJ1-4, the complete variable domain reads EPEVTQTPSHQVTQMGQEVILRCVPISNHLYFYWYRQILGQKVEFLVSFYNNEISEKSEIFDDQFSVERPDGSNFTLKIRSTKLEDSAMYFCASSVNLGDEKLFFGSGTQLSVL.

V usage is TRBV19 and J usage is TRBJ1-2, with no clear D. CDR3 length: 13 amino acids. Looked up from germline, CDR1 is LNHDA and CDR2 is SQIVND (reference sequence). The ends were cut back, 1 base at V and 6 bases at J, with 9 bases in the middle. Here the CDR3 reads CASSIVGTDGYTF. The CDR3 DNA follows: TGTGCCAGTAGTATAGTTGGCACAGATGGCTACACCTTC.

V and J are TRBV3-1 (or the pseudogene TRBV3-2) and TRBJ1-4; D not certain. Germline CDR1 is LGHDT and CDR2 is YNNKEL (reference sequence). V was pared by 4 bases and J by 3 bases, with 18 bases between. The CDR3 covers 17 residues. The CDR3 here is CASSLYPLDSANEKLFF. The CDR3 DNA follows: TGTGCCAGCAGCCTTTACCCCCTCGACTCGGCTAATGAAAAACTGTTTTTT.

The CDR3 region has the DNA TGTGCCAGCAGTTTAACCGGGACAGGGGGAAACACCATATATTTT. Translated: CASSLTGTGGNTIYF. The chain combines TRBV6-6 with TRBJ1-3; 9 bases line up with TRBD1. Germline CDR1 is MNHNY and CDR2 is SVGAGI (reference sequence). J lost 4 bases, V lost 4 bases, and 5 bases had no gene match. CDR3 length: 15 amino acids.

The DNA of the CDR3 is TGTGCCAGCTCACCACAGGACGGGAACCTTGGAAACACCATATATTTT. It is translated as CASSPQDGNLGNTIYF. The chain carries TRBV18 and TRBJ1-3, with unresolved D. The germline V and J ends were trimmed by 1 base and 3 bases, with 13 bases remaining between them. CDR3 size: 16 residues. Germline V gene lookup returns CDR1 KGHSH and CDR2 LQKENI.

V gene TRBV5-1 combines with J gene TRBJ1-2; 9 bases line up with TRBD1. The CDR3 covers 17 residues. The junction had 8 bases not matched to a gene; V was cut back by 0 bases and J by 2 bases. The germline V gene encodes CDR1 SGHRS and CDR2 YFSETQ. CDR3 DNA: TGCGCCAGCAGCTTGGGTCCAAGGACAGGGGACAACTATGGCTACACCTTC. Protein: CASSLGPRTGDNYGYTF.

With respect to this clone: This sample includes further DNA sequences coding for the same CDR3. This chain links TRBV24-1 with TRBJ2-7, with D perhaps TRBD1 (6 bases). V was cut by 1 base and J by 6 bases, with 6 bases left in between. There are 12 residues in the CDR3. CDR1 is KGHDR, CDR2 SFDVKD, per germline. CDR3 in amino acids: CATSDFRGEQYF. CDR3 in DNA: TGTGCCACCAGTGATTTCAGGGGCGAGCAGTACTTC.

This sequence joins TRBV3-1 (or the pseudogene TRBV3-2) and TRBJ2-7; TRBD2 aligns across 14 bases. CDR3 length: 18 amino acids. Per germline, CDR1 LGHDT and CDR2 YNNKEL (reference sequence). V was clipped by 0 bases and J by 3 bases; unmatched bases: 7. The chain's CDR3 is CASSQDKGLAGVSYEQYF. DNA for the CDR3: TGTGCCAGCAGCCAAGATAAGGGACTAGCGGGAGTTAGCTACGAGCAGTACTTC.

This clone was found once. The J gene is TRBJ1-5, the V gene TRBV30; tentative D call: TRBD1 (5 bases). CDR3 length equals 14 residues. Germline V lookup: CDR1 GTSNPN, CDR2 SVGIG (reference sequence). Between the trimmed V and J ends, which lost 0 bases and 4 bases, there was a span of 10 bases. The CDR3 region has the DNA TGTGCCTGGAGTGTTGGGGGGAGGAATCAGCCCCAGCATTTT. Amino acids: CAWSVGGRNQPQHF.

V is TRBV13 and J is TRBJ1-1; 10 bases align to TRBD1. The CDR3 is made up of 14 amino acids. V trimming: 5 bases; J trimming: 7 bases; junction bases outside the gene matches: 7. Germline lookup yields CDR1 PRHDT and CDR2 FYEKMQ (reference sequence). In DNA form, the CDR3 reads TGTGCCAGCAGCGCCAGACAGGGGGCGGGTGAAGCTTTCTTT. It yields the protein CASSARQGAGEAFF. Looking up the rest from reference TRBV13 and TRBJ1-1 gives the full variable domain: AAGVIQSPRHLIKEKRETATLKCYPIPRHDTVYWYQQGPGQDPQFLISFYEKMQSDKGSIPDRFSAQQFSDYHSELNMSSLELGDSALYFCASSARQGAGEAFFGQGTRLTVV.

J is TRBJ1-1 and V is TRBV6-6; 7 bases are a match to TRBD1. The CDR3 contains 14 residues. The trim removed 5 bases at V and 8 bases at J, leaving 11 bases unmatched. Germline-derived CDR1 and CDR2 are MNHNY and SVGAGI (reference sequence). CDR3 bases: TGTGCCAGCAGTACTTTAGACAGGGTCATCGAAGCTTTCTTT. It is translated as CASSTLDRVIEAFF.